This TCR beta chain originates from a study of PD-1 blockade in classical Hodgkin lymphoma. This clone was counted only a few times. CDR1 and CDR2 (germline): SGHTA, FQGNSA. Deletions cut 1 base from V and 2 bases from J, with 8 bases between. This CDR3 is 14 amino acids long. Method: immunoSEQ multiplex PCR; TCRdb's copy keeps in-frame clones and lacks some. The profile covers over 15,000 clones, with more than 65% appearing a single time and roughly 2.6% taken by the ten largest. The sample's time point: cycle 4 day 1 (C4D1), after five to seven weeks of nivolumab. All patients relapsed after autologous stem cell transplantation, and brentuximab vedotin exposure varied. Researchers report purifying CD4+ T cells from thawed PBMCs by magnetic negative selection.

This clonotype originated in a human donor with classical Hodgkin lymphoma. The sequences come from CD4+ T cells from blood, collected before the fourth cycle of nivolumab. The J gene is TRBJ1-2, the V gene TRBV7-2; D is undetermined. The CDR3 nucleotides are TGTGCCAGCAGCTTAGATGGACGGAACTATGGCTACACCTTC. It encodes CASSLDGRNYGYTF.